This TCR beta chain was sequenced in a study of T cell repertoires in cytomegalovirus infection. As for the study in general: Matching HLA type and CMV infection were both indicated by public TCR beta signatures.

TCRdb redid the calling of the reads with MiXCR, one entry per CDR3 protein. Counted here are fewer than 1,000,000 distinct CDR3 sequences, roughly 30% occurring once; the ten biggest clones make up over 12%. Study conclusions and caveats: HLA-C-restricted CMV-specific TCR beta clonotypes were dominant in the ex vivo response. CMV carriers having the relevant HLA were flagged by cumulative public TCR beta family frequency.

This clonotype was recorded at least ten times. The target antigen is unknown. This clonotype was obtained from a human donor in good health (CMV status not recorded). Some clones in this sample may be carry-over from other donors' samples. The source was cultured CD8+ T cells from PBMCs, collected from culture after CMV antigen stimulation.

CDR3 in DNA: TGTGCCAGCAGCTTCCTTAGCGGGGTCTCCTACAATGAGCAGTTCTTC. As protein: CASSFLSGVSYNEQFF. The rearrangement links TRBV7-2 to TRBJ2-1, with 8 bases lining up with TRBD2. The trim removed 3 bases at V and 0 bases at J, leaving 4 bases unmatched. CDR3 length: 16 residues. The germline gives CDR1 SGHTA, CDR2 FQGNSA.